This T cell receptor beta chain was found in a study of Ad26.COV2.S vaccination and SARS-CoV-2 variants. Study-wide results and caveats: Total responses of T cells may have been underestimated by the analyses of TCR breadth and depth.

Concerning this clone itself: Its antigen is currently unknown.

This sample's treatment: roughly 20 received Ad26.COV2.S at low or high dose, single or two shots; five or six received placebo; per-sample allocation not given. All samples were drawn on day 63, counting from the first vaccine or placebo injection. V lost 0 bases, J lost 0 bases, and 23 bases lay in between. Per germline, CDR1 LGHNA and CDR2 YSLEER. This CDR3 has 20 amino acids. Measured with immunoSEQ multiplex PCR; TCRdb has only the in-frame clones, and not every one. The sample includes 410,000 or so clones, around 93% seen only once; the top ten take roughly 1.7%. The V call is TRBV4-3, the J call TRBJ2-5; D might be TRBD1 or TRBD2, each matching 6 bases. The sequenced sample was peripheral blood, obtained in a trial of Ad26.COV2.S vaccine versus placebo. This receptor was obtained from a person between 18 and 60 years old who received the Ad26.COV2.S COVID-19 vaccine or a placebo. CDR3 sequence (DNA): TGCGCCAGCAGCCAAGAGCGTCTAGTGGGGGGCCGGGTTTACCAAGAGACCCAGTACTTC. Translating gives CASSQERLVGGRVYQETQYF.